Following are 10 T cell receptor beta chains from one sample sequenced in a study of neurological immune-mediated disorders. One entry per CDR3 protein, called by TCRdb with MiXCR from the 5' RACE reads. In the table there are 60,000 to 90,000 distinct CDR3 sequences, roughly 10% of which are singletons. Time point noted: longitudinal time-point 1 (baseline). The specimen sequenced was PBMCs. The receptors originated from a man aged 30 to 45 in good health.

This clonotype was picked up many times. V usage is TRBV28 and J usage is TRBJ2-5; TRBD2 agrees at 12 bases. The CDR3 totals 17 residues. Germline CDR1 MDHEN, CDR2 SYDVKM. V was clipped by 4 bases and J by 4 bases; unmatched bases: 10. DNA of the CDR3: TGTGCCAGCAGTTCGACTAGCGGGAGTTCGGGGCGAGAGACCCAGTACTTC. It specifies CASSSTSGSSGRETQYF.

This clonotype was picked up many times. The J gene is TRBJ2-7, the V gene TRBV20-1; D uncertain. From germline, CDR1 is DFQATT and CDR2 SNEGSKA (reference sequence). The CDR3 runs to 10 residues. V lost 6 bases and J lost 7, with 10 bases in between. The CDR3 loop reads CSARQEEQYF. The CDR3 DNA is TGCAGTGCCAGGCAGGAGGAGCAGTACTTC.

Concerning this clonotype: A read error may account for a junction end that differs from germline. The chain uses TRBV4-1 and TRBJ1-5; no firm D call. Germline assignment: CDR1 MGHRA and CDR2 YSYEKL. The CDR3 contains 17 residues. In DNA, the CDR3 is TGCGCCAGCAGCCAACAATCTCCCGGCTTCGTAGGGCAGCCCCAGCAGTTT. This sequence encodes CASSQQSPGFVGQPQQF.

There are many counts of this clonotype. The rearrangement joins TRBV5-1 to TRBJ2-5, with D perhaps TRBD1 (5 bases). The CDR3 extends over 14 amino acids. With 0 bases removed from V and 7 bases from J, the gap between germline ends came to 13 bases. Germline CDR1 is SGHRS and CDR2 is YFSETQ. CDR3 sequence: CASSLVGQGLTQYF. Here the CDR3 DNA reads TGCGCCAGCAGCTTGGTGGGTCAGGGTCTGACCCAGTACTTC.

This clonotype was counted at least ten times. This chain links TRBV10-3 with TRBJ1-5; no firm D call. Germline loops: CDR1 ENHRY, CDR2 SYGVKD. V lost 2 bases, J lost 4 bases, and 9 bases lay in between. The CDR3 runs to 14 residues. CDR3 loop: CAISEQAGNQPQHF. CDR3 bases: TGTGCCATCAGTGAGCAGGCCGGGAATCAGCCCCAGCATTTT.

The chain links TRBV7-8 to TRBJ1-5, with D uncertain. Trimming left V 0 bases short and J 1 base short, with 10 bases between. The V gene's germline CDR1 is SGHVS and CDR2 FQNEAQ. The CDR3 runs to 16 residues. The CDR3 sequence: CASSLARVGSNQPQHF. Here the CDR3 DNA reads TGTGCCAGCAGCTTAGCGAGGGTTGGGAGCAATCAGCCCCAGCATTTT. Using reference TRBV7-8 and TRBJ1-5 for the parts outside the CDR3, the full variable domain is GAGVSQSPRYKVAKRGQDVALRCDPISGHVSLFWYQQALGQGPEFLTYFQNEAQLDKSGLPSDRFFAERPEGSVSTLKIQRTQQEDSAVYLCASSLARVGSNQPQHFGDGTRLSIL.

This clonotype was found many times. The CDR3 protein is CAISPGGVTEAFF. CDR3 bases: TGTGCCATCAGTCCTGGGGGGGTTACTGAAGCTTTCTTT. The gene calls are TRBV10-3 and TRBJ1-1; D is possibly TRBD1 (5 bases). This CDR3 is built from 13 residues. The germline CDR1 and CDR2 sequences are ENHRY and SYGVKD. V dropped 5 bases and J dropped 5 bases, with 12 bases sitting between them.

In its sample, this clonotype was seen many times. The chain's CDR3 is CAISDRGQGQPQHF. The CDR3, as DNA: TGTGCCATCAGTGACAGGGGGCAAGGGCAGCCCCAGCATTTT. The J gene is TRBJ1-5, the V gene TRBV10-3; 8 bases map to TRBD1. V lost 3 bases to trimming and J lost 7 bases; unmatched junction nucleotides: 5. The germline CDR1 and CDR2 sequences are ENHRY and SYGVKD. The CDR3 has 14 residues.

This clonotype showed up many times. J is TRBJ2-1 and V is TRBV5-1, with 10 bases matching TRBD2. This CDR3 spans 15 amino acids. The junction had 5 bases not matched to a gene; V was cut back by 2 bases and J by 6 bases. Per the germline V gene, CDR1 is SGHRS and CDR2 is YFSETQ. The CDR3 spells CASSLDRTSGNEQFF. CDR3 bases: TGCGCCAGCAGCTTAGACCGGACTAGCGGCAATGAGCAGTTCTTC.

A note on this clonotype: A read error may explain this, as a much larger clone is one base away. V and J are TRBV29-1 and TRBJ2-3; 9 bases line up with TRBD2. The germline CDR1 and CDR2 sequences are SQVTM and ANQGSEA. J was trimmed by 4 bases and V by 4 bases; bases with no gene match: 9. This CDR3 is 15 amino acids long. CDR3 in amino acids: CSVVAGASFADTQYF. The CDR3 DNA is TGCAGCGTTGTAGCGGGAGCTTCATTCGCAGATACGCAGTATTTT.